Shown below are 8 T cell receptor beta chains from a single sample sequenced in a study of cytomegalovirus exposure and HLA in healthy donors. The PCR ran on 60 Vbeta and 13 Jbeta primers. The data were produced by immunoSEQ multiplex PCR, yet TCRdb's version contains in-frame clones alone and is incomplete. In the table there are approximately 170,000 clones, roughly 80% of which are singletons. The material sequenced was PBMCs. These TCRs come from a male donor in good health and CMV-seronegative.

The chain couples TRBV10-3 to TRBJ2-7; D is uncertain. From germline, CDR1 is ENHRY and CDR2 SYGVKD. Trimming removed 2 bases at V and 0 bases at J, with 11 bases between. The CDR3 covers 15 residues. The CDR3 DNA is TGTGCCATCAGTGAGACAGCTCCGAGCTCCTACGAGCAGTACTTC. It yields the protein CAISETAPSSYEQYF.

The V call is TRBV18, the J call TRBJ2-1, with a possible D match to TRBD1 (6 bases). This CDR3 comprises 14 residues. Germline V gene lookup returns CDR1 KGHSH and CDR2 LQKENI. Trimming left V 5 bases short and J 2 bases short, with 10 bases between. CDR3 in DNA: TGTGCCAGCTCAACACGGGACACCTACAATGAGCAGTTCTTC. This gives the protein CASSTRDTYNEQFF.

This clone came up a few times. A junction boundary mismatches the germline segment, possibly from a read error. This sample also contains other DNA sequences that code for the same CDR3. The V gene is TRBV7-9, the J gene TRBJ2-6; D unresolved. The CDR3 runs to 16 residues. CDR1 SEHNR and CDR2 FQNEAQ come from the germline V gene (reference sequence). The CDR3 loop reads CASSQDPGSGANVLTF. CDR3 DNA sequence: TGCGCCAGCAGCCAAGATCCAGGCTCTGGGGCCAACGTCCTGACTTTC.

The V call is TRBV7-2, the J call TRBJ1-3; D is ambiguous. V shed 2 bases and J shed 10 bases, with 21 bases lying between them. Germline assignment: CDR1 SGHTA and CDR2 FQGNSA. The CDR3 sequence is 16 residues long. The CDR3 spells CASSLTQMGAERTIYF. In nucleotides, the CDR3 is TGTGCCAGCAGCTTAACACAGATGGGAGCGGAACGGACCATATATTTT.

This chain links TRBV29-1 with TRBJ1-2; D remains ambiguous. The CDR3 sequence is 12 residues long. CDR1 is SQVTM, CDR2 ANQGSEA, per germline. V lost 3 bases to trimming and J lost 3 bases, with 8 bases between them. The CDR3 is CSVDYGDYGYTF. DNA of the CDR3: TGCAGCGTTGATTACGGGGACTATGGCTACACCTTC.

This sequence joins TRBV5-1 and TRBJ1-2; 7 nucleotides match TRBD1. This CDR3 is built from 14 residues. Per the germline V gene, CDR1 is SGHRS and CDR2 is YFSETQ. With V trimmed by 5 bases and J by 8 bases, 12 bases remained unmatched. For the CDR3, the DNA is TGCGCCAGCAGGCAGACCGGGACAGATAAGGGCTACACCTTC. As protein: CASRQTGTDKGYTF.

As DNA, the CDR3 is TGTGCCAGCAGTGAAGAATCCCGGACAGGTCTAGCCAAAAACATTCAGTACTTC. This sequence encodes CASSEESRTGLAKNIQYF. The chain uses TRBV6-1 and TRBJ2-4; 7 positions match TRBD1. The germline CDR1 and CDR2 sequences are MNHNS and SASEGT. The J segment lost 0 bases and the V segment lost 1 base, leaving 9 bases of the junction unmatched. There are 18 residues in the CDR3.

The chain uses TRBV2 and TRBJ2-2; 10 bases are shared with TRBD1. Germline V lookup: CDR1 SNHLY, CDR2 FYNNEI. J was trimmed by 2 bases and V by 6 bases; bases with no gene match: 3. The CDR3 runs to 15 residues. As DNA, the CDR3 is TGTGCCAGCAGGACAGGGGGCCGAAACACCGGGGAGCTGTTTTTT. This gives the protein CASRTGGRNTGELFF.